This record concerns one T cell receptor (beta chain) sequence. This sample was taken from a study of blood T cell repertoires in COVID-19. Across the study: Some COVID-19 samples were acute and others convalescent; all came from the United States, Italy and Spain. The analysed material was cDNA or gDNA that came from T cells, B-cell-depleted T cells, or PBMCs.

V shed 7 bases and J shed 4 bases, with 10 bases lying between them. The CDR3 has 12 residues. In the original processing: Amplifying reference gene primers gave estimates of nucleated cell counts. Only in-frame clones appear in the TCRdb table, and some are missing; sequencing was by immunoSEQ multiplex PCR. V and J calls and clone size are copied from that table; D and trimming were computed from the DNA. Seen here are over 150,000 clones, roughly 84% observed once, and the top ten hold over 15%. The J gene is TRBJ1-1, the V gene TRBV12-3 or TRBV12-4; D is possibly TRBD1 (6 bases). The clonotype was recovered from a man aged 50-59 years with COVID-19, enrolled during active disease. The sample consisted of peripheral blood. The CDR3 protein is CASTDRFTEAFF. DNA for the CDR3: TGTGCCAGCACAGACAGGTTCACTGAAGCTTTCTTT.